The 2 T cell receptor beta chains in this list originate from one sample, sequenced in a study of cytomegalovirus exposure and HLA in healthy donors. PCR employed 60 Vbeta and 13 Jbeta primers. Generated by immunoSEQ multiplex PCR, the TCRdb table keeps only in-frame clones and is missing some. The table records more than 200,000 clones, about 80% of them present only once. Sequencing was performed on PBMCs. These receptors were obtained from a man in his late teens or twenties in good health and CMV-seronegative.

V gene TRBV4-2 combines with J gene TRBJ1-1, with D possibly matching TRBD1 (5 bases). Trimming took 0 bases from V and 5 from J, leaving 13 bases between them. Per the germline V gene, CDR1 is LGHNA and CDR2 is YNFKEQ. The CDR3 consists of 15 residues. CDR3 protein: CASSQDRGGGTEAFF. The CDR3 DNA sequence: TGTGCCAGCAGCCAAGATCGGGGGGGAGGGACTGAAGCTTTCTTT.

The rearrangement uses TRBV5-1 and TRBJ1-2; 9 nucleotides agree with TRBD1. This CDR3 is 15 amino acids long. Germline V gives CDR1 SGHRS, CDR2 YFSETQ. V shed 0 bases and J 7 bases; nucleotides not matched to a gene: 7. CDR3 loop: CASSLGDRVGSGYTF. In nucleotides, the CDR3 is TGCGCCAGCAGCTTGGGGGACAGGGTAGGGAGTGGCTACACCTTC.